The 9 T cell receptor beta chains below all came from one sample that was sequenced in a study of T cell repertoires in cytomegalovirus infection. These receptors have no identified antigens. From the reads, TCRdb called clonotypes with MiXCR, one entry per CDR3 protein. This table has some 900,000 distinct CDR3 sequences, 30% to 35% appearing once. Source: cultured CD8+ T cells from PBMCs, taken from culture after CMV antigen stimulation. Source of these receptors: a human donor in good health (CMV status not recorded). Some clones in this sample may be carry-over from other donors' samples.

This chain connects TRBV2 to TRBJ2-7; D is perhaps TRBD2 (5 bases). Trimming took 6 bases from V and 0 from J, leaving 15 bases between them. The CDR3 consists of 15 residues. The V gene's germline CDR1 is SNHLY and CDR2 FYNNEI. CDR3 coding DNA: TGTGCCAGCAGCGGGATATTGTCGGGCTCCTACGAGCAGTACTTC. It encodes CASSGILSGSYEQYF.

This clonotype was detected ten times or more. The CDR3, as DNA: TGTGCCAGCAGCCTAAGGACAGGGCTCACAGATACGCAGTATTTT. Amino acids: CASSLRTGLTDTQYF. V and J are TRBV7-2 and TRBJ2-3; TRBD1 agrees at 8 bases. CDR3 length: 15 amino acids. The V and J ends lost 5 bases and 2 bases, in that order; junction bases with no gene match: 6. From germline, CDR1 is SGHTA and CDR2 FQGNSA.

This clonotype was seen a few times. V and J are TRBV4-3 and TRBJ2-3, with D uncertain. Looked up from germline, CDR1 is LGHNA and CDR2 is YSLEER. CDR3 length: 15 residues. Trimming removed 1 base at V and 0 bases at J, with 8 bases between. This CDR3 reads CASSQGLSSTDTQYF. The CDR3 region has the DNA TGCGCCAGCAGCCAAGGACTGTCTAGCACAGATACGCAGTATTTT.

This clonotype has at least ten counts. The V and J genes are TRBV7-2 and TRBJ2-1; no firm D call. V lost 3 bases and J lost 5, with 14 bases in between. Germline-derived CDR1 and CDR2 are SGHTA and FQGNSA. The CDR3 totals 15 residues. CDR3 bases: TGTGCCAGCAGCTTGGTTGTTGGGCGGCACAATGAGCAGTTCTTC. Translated: CASSLVVGRHNEQFF. The variable domain in full, completed from reference TRBV7-2 and TRBJ2-1, reads GAGVSQSPSNKVTEKGKDVELRCDPISGHTALYWYRQSLGQGLEFLIYFQGNSAPDKSGLPSDRFSAERTGGSVSTLTIQRTQQEDSAVYLCASSLVVGRHNEQFFGPGTRLTVL.

The J gene is TRBJ1-2, the V gene TRBV7-9; 10 nucleotides match TRBD1. V lost 7 bases, J lost 8 bases, and 13 bases stayed unmatched. The CDR3 loop spans 15 amino acids. Germline CDR1 is SEHNR and CDR2 is FQNEAQ (reference sequence). The CDR3 coding sequence is TGTGCCAGCACCCTACCGGGACAGGGGACGCGCGGCTACACCTTC. This codes for CASTLPGQGTRGYTF.

This clonotype has more than one count but fewer than ten. CDR3: CASSATGTVSYNEQFF. The CDR3 DNA reads as TGTGCCAGCAGCGCAACCGGGACAGTGTCCTACAATGAGCAGTTCTTC. V usage is TRBV11-1 and J usage is TRBJ2-1, with TRBD1 matching 7 bases. Germline values: CDR1 SGHAT, CDR2 FQDESV (reference sequence). CDR3 length equals 16 residues. Losses at the gene ends were 5 bases for V and 1 base for J; bases not matched to a gene: 8.

The chain has TRBV27 and TRBJ1-4; 10 bases line up with TRBD1. Germline V gene data show CDR1 as MNHEY and CDR2 as SMNVEV (reference sequence). The length of the CDR3 is 14 residues. V shed 5 bases and J 14 bases; nucleotides not matched to a gene: 11. CDR3 protein: CASSAGTGVGNLFF. In DNA, the CDR3 is TGTGCCAGCAGTGCCGGGACAGGGGTCGGAAACCTGTTTTTT.

This clonotype was seen ten or more times. The genes are TRBV20-1 and TRBJ2-1; TRBD2 is a possible D gene (5 bases). With 2 bases removed from V and 1 base from J, the gap between germline ends came to 18 bases. CDR1 DFQATT and CDR2 SNEGSKA come from the germline V gene (reference sequence). The CDR3 extends over 17 amino acids. CDR3 DNA sequence: TGCAGTGCTAGACGGGATTACTTCCAGAATTCCTACAATGAGCAGTTCTTC. Its translation: CSARRDYFQNSYNEQFF.

The genes are TRBV7-4 and TRBJ1-6; TRBD1 is a possible D gene (6 bases). This CDR3 has 16 amino acids. Germline V gene data show CDR1 as SGHVT and CDR2 as SQSDAQ. V was cut by 0 bases and J by 10 bases, with 16 bases left in between. CDR3 DNA sequence: TGTGCCAGCAGCTTAGCGCGATGGGGGGGCAGGTCACCCCTCCACTTT. Its translation is CASSLARWGGRSPLHF.